Shown below are 4 T cell receptor beta chains from a single sample sequenced in a study of blood T cells in healthy people across ages. A second PCR, run for about 6 to 11 cycles, used a sample-barcoded 5' primer plus a J-beta primer mix. TCRdb re-called the 5' RACE reads through MiXCR, storing one row per CDR3 protein. The sample yields 700,000 or so distinct CDR3 sequences, about 20% seen once. Material: blood. All receptors derive from a man aged 65 to 85 in good health.

The rearrangement joins TRBV29-1 to TRBJ1-1; D is undetermined. Trimming removed 2 bases from V and 1 base from J, with 2 bases in between. Germline values: CDR1 SQVTM, CDR2 ANQGSEA. The CDR3 length is 11 residues. CDR3 in amino acids: CSVETNTEAFF. CDR3 nucleotide sequence: TGCAGCGTTGAAACGAACACTGAAGCTTTCTTT.

V and J are TRBV6-6 and TRBJ1-2, with D unresolved. There are 15 residues in the CDR3. V lost 6 bases and J lost 10, with 24 bases in between. Germline-derived CDR1 and CDR2 are MNHNY and SVGAGI (reference sequence). In nucleotides, the CDR3 is TGTGCCAGCAGCCCACGTGGAGCCTATGGTCTCGACTACACCTTC. Translation: CASSPRGAYGLDYTF.

This chain joins TRBV6-6 and TRBJ1-1, with 7 bases lining up with TRBD1. V shed 8 bases, J shed 4 bases, and the junction held 10 bases outside the gene matches. The CDR3 is 14 residues long. CDR1 and CDR2 (germline): MNHNY, SVGAGI (reference sequence). The CDR3 region is CASLTGAGGTEAFF. The CDR3 DNA sequence: TGTGCCAGCCTAACCGGGGCAGGGGGCACTGAAGCTTTCTTT.

This clonotype has more than one count but fewer than ten. CDR3 in DNA: TGCAGTGCTAGTGGGGGGCTGGGTAATCAGCCCCAGCATTTT. Translated: CSASGGLGNQPQHF. The chain recombines TRBV20-1 with TRBJ1-5, with D maybe TRBD1 (6 bases). The CDR3 runs to 14 residues. Germline CDR1 and CDR2: DFQATT and SNEGSKA (reference sequence). V lost 3 bases and J lost 4, with 13 bases in between.